The T cell receptor (beta chain) under discussion was sequenced for a study of cytomegalovirus exposure and HLA in healthy donors. Study context: As released early, the data held about 85 million unique TCRs from HLA-typed donors.

This CDR3 has 16 residues. Losses at the gene ends were 6 bases for V and 11 bases for J; bases not matched to a gene: 21. The germline V gene encodes CDR1 SGHTA and CDR2 FQGNSA. The study, taken as a whole, reports: Per a later analysis, HLA-associated TCR beta chains showed more clonal expansion than other, equally common TCR beta chains. An observed cluster of highly shared sequence variants was recorded as a likely sequencing artifact.

Healthy bone marrow donors made up the donor group. Concerning this clone: Its antigen remains unidentified.

The PCR employed 60 Vbeta primers together with 13 Jbeta primers. Profiling relied on immunoSEQ multiplex PCR, and the TCRdb table lists in-frame clones only, not all of them. The table has approximately 160,000 clones, over 70% seen once. The sequenced material came from PBMCs. The receptor's source is a man aged 30 to 45 in good health and CMV-seropositive. The chain combines TRBV7-2 with TRBJ1-1, with TRBD1 matching 7 bases. This chain's CDR3 is CASRPWGSGGRWGAFF. CDR3 in DNA: TGTGCCAGCAGACCCTGGGGGTCAGGGGGTCGGTGGGGGGCTTTCTTT.